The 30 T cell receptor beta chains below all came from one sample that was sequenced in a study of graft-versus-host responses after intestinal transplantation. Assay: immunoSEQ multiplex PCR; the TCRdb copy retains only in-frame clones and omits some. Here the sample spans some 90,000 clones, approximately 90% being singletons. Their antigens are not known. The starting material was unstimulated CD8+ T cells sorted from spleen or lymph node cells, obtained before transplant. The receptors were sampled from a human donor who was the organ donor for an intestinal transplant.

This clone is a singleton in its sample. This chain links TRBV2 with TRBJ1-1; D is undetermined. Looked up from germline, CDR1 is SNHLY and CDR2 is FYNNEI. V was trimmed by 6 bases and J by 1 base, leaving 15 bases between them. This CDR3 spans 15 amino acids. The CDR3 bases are TGTGCCAGCAGGAACAGCCCCGGAGGGAACACTGAAGCTTTCTTT. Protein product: CASRNSPGGNTEAFF.

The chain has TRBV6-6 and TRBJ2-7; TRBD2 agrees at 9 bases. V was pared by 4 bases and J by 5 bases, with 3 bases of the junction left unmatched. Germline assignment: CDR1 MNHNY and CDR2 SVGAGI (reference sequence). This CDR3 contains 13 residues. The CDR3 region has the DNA TGTGCCAGCAGTTCAGCGGGGGGAAACGAGCAGTACTTC. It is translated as CASSSAGGNEQYF.

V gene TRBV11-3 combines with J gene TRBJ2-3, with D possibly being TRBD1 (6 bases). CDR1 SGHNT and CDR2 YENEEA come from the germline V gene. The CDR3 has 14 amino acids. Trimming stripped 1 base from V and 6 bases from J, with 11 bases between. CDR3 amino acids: CASSLGAQGDTQYF. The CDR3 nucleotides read TGTGCCAGCAGCTTAGGCGCGCAGGGGGATACGCAGTATTTT.

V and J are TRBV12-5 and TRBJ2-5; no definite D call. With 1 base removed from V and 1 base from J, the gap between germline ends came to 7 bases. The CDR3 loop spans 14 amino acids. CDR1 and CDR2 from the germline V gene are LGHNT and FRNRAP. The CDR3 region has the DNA TGTGCTAGTGGTTTGGCTGTCAGCCAAGAGACCCAGTACTTC. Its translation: CASGLAVSQETQYF.

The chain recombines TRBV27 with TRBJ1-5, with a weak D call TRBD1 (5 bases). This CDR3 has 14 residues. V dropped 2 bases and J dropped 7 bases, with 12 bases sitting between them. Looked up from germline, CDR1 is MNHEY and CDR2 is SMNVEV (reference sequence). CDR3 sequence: CASSLRQGRQPQHF. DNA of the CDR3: TGTGCCAGCAGTTTACGTCAGGGCCGACAGCCCCAGCATTTT.

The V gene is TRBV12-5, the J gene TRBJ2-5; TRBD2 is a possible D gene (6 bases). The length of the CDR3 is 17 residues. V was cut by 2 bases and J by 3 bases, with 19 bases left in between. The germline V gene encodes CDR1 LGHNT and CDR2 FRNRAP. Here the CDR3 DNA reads TGTGCTAGTGGTTTGAGTAGCGGCCAATCCCTTAAAGAGACCCAGTACTTC. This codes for CASGLSSGQSLKETQYF.

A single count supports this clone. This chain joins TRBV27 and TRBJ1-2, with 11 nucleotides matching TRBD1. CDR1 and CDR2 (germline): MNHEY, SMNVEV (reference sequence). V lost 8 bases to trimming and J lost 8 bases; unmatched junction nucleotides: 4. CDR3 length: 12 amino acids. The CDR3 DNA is TGTGCCAGCGGGGACAGGGGGGGAGGCTACACCTTC. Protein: CASGDRGGGYTF.

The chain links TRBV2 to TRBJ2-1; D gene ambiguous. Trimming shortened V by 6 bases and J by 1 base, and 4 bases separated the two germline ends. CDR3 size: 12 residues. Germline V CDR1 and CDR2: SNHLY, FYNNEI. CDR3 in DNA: TGTGCCAGCAGGGAGTCCTACAATGAGCAGTTCTTC. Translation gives CASRESYNEQFF.

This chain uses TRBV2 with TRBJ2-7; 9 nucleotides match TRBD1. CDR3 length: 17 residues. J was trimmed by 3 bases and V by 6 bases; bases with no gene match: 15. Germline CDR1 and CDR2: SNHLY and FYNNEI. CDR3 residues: CASSRDRDNLNVYEQYF. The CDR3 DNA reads TGTGCCAGCAGCCGGGACAGGGATAACTTAAATGTCTACGAGCAGTACTTC.

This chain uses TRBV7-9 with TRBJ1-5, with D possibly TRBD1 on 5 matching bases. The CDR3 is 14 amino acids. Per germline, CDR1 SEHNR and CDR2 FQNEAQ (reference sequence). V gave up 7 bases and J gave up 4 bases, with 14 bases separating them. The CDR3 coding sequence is TGTGCCAGCACTCCCGGGGGGGGGAATCAGCCCCAGCATTTT. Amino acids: CASTPGGGNQPQHF.

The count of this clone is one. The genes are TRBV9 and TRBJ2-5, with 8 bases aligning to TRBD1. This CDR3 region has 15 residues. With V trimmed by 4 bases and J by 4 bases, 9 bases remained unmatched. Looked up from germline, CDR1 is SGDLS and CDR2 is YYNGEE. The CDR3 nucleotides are TGTGCCAGCAGCCCAGGGGGCGGGGTGGGAGAGACCCAGTACTTC. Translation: CASSPGGGVGETQYF.

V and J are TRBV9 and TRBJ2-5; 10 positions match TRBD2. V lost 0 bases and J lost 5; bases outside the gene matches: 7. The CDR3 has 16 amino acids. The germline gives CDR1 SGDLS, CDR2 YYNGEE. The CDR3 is CASSVGPSGGFETQYF. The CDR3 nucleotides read TGTGCCAGCAGCGTAGGCCCTAGCGGGGGTTTCGAGACCCAGTACTTC. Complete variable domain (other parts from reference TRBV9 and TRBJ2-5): DSGVTQTPKHLITATGQRVTLRCSPRSGDLSVYWYQQSLDQGLQFLIQYYNGEERAKGNILERFSAQQFPDLHSELNLSSLELGDSALYFCASSVGPSGGFETQYFGPGTRLLVL.

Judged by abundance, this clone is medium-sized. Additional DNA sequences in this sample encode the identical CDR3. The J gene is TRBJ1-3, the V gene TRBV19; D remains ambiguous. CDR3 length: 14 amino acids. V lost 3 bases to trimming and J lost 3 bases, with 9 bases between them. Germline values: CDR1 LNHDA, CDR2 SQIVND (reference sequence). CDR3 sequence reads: CASSIGGLGNTIYF. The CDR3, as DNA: TGTGCCAGTAGTATCGGCGGGCTTGGAAACACCATATATTTT.

CDR3 DNA: TGTGCCATCAGTGAGCGGGGTGACGGAAACACCATATATTTT. Translating it yields CAISERGDGNTIYF. The genes are TRBV10-3 and TRBJ1-3, with D hard to call. With 2 bases removed from V and 4 bases from J, the gap between germline ends came to 9 bases. CDR3 length: 14 amino acids. The germline gives CDR1 ENHRY, CDR2 SYGVKD.

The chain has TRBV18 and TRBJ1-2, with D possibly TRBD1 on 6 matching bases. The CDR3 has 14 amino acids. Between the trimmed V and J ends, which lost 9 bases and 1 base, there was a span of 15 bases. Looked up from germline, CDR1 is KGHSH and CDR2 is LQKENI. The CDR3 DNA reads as TGTGCCAGTTCATCAAGGGACAATAACTATGGCTACACCTTC. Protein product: CASSSRDNNYGYTF.

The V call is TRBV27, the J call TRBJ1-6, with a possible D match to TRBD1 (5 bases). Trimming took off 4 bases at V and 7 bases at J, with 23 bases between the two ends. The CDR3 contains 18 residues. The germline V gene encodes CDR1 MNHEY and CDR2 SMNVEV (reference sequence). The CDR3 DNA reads TGTGCCAGCAGTTCATGGCGGGAGGCAAGGGGAGTCAATTCACCCCTCCACTTT. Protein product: CASSSWREARGVNSPLHF.

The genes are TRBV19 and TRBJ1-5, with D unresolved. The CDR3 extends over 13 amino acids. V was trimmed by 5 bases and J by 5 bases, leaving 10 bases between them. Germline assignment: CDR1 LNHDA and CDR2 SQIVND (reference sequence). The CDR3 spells CASSLNRDQPQHF. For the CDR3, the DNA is TGTGCCAGTAGTCTCAACAGAGATCAGCCCCAGCATTTT.

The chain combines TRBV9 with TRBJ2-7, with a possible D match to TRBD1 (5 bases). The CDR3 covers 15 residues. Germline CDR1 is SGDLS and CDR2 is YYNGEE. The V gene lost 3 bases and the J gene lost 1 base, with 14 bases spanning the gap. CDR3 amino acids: CASSGQDSASYEQYF. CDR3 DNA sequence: TGTGCCAGCAGCGGACAAGACAGCGCTTCCTACGAGCAGTACTTC. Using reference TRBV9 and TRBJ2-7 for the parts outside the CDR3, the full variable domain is DSGVTQTPKHLITATGQRVTLRCSPRSGDLSVYWYQQSLDQGLQFLIQYYNGEERAKGNILERFSAQQFPDLHSELNLSSLELGDSALYFCASSGQDSASYEQYFGPGTRLTVT.

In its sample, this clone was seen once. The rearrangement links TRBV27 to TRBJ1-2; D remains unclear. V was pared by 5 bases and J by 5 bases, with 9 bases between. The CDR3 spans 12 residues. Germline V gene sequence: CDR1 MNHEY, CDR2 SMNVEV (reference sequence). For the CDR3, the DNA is TGTGCCAGCAGTGATACGAGTTATGGCTACACCTTC. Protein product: CASSDTSYGYTF.

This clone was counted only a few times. The CDR3, as DNA: TGTGCCAGTAGTCCAGACTACTACGAGCAGTACTTC. It translates to CASSPDYYEQYF. The rearrangement joins TRBV19 to TRBJ2-7; a possible D gene is TRBD2 (5 bases). Per germline, CDR1 LNHDA and CDR2 SQIVND (reference sequence). This CDR3 spans 12 amino acids. Trimming shortened V by 5 bases and J by 3 bases, and 8 bases separated the two germline ends.

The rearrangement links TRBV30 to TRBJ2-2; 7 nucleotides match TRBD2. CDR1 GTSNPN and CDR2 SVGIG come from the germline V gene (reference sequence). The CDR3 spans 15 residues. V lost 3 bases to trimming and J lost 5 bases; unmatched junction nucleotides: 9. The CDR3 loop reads CAWRKGGWETGELFF. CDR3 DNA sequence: TGTGCCTGGAGAAAGGGAGGGTGGGAGACCGGGGAGCTGTTTTTT.

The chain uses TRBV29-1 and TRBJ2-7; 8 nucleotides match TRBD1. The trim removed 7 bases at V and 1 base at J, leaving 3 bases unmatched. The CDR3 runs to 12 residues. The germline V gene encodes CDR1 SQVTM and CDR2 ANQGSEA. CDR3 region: CSAWDRSYEQYF. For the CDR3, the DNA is TGCAGCGCTTGGGACAGGTCCTACGAGCAGTACTTC.

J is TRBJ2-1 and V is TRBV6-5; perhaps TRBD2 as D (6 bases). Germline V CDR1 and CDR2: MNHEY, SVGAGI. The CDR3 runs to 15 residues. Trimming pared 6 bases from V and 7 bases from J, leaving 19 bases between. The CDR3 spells CASRHEGKAGNEQFF. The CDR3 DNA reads TGTGCCAGCAGGCACGAGGGGAAGGCGGGGAATGAGCAGTTCTTC.

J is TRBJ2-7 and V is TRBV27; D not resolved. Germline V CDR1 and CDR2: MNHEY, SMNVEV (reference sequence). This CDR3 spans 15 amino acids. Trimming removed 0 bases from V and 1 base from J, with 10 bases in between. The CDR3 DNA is TGTGCCAGCAGTTTATCAGGAGCCCGATCCTACGAGCAGTACTTC. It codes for CASSLSGARSYEQYF.

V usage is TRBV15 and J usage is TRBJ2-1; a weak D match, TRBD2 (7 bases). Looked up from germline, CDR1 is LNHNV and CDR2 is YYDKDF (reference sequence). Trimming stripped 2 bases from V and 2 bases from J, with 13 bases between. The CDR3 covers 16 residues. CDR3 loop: CATSRLRGATYNEQFF. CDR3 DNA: TGTGCCACCAGCAGACTCCGGGGGGCCACCTACAATGAGCAGTTCTTC.

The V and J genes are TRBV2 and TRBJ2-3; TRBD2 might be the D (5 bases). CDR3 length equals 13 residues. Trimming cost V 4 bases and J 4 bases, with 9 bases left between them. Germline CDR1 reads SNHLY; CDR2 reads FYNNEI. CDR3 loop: CASSGGLADTQYF. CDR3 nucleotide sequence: TGTGCCAGCAGTGGAGGGTTAGCAGATACGCAGTATTTT.

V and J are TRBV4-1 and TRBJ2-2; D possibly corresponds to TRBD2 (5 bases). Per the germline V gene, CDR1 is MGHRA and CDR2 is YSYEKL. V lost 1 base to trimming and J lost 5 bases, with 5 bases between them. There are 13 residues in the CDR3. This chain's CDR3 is CASSQVATGELFF. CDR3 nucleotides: TGCGCCAGCAGCCAAGTAGCGACCGGGGAGCTGTTTTTT.

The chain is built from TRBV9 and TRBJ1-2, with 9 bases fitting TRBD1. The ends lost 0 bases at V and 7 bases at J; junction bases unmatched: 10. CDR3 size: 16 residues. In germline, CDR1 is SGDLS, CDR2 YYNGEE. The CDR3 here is CASSVASGQGLGGYTF. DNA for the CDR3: TGTGCCAGCAGCGTAGCGTCGGGACAGGGATTGGGTGGCTACACCTTC.

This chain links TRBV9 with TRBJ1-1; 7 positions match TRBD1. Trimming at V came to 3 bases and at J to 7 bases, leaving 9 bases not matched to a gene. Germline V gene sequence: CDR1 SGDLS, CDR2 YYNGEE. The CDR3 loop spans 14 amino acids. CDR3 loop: CASSGPDRAHEAFF. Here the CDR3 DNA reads TGTGCCAGCAGCGGTCCCGACAGGGCCCATGAAGCTTTCTTT.

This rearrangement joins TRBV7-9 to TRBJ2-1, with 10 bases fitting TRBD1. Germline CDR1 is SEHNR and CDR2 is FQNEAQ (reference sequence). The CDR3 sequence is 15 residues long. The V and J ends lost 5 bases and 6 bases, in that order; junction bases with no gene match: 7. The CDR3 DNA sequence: TGTGCCAGCAGCCAATCCGGGACAGGGGTCAATGAGCAGTTCTTC. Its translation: CASSQSGTGVNEQFF.